The rows below give T cell receptor beta chains drawn from one sample of a study of cytomegalovirus exposure and HLA in healthy donors. The data were produced by immunoSEQ multiplex PCR, yet TCRdb's version contains in-frame clones alone and is incomplete. The listing records 200,000 to 250,000 clones. The sequenced sample was PBMCs. These receptor sequences come from a woman aged 30 to 39 in good health and CMV-seropositive. CDR3s include the opening cysteine and the closing phenylalanine or tryptophan.

v_gene,j_gene,len,CDR3aa
TRBV5-4,TRBJ2-5,17,CASSGDRSGGFRETQYF
TRBV27,TRBJ1-3,15,CASRVTWDSGNTIYF
TRBV7-9,TRBJ2-7,12,CASSPPLGEQYF
TRBV7-8,TRBJ2-5,15,CASSFIAGGPETQYF
TRBV5-5,TRBJ2-5,16,CASSLAGGGARETQYF
TRBV29-1,TRBJ1-5,13,CSVEDQGGQPQHF
TRBV5-1,TRBJ2-1,17,CASAPPLGTNSYNEQFF
TRBV11-2,TRBJ2-7,14,CASRAGTGKGEQYF
TRBV27,TRBJ1-2,13,CASSSGTPYGYTF
TRBV11-2,TRBJ2-5,16,CASSLGWQPRGETQYF
TRBV4-1,TRBJ1-1,14,CASGTGQWNTEAFF
TRBV7-9,TRBJ2-3,18,CASSPIIPGQWGIYTQYF
TRBV30,TRBJ2-5,14,CAWSRQGFQETQYF
TRBV28,TRBJ2-7,14,CASSLAGVSYEQYF
TRBV6-1,TRBJ2-7,12,CASSDQGYEQYF
TRBV5-1,TRBJ2-5,17,CASSYQVGTASLQTQYF
TRBV6-5,TRBJ1-1,12,CASSSRVTEAFF
TRBV2,TRBJ1-2,15,CASRSGTGGGYGYTF
TRBV18,TRBJ1-1,15,CASSPVRGLHTEAFF
TRBV28,TRBJ2-1,20,CASSPGTSGRVRSSYNEQFF
TRBV6-1,TRBJ1-6,14,CASSEYSLNSPLHF
TRBV27,TRBJ2-3,13,CASGWTGTDTQYF
TRBV6-1,TRBJ1-2,12,CARGGRGYGYTF
TRBV7-8,TRBJ1-3,15,CASSLGGNSGNTIYF
TRBV2,TRBJ2-1,16,CASKASGSSSYNEQFF
TRBV6-5,TRBJ2-5,15,CASNRAGGLQETQYF
TRBV27,TRBJ2-3,15,CASSTGLAGTDTQYF
TRBV4-1,TRBJ2-3,13,CASLAGSTDTQYF
TRBV9,TRBJ2-3,16,CASSPSGGTFADTQYF
TRBV7-8,TRBJ1-1,14,CASSLGGVVWGAFF
TRBV7-8,TRBJ2-2,20,CASSLAVGGLAGTNTGELFF
TRBV18,TRBJ1-2,14,CASSLPGLIYGYTF
TRBV6-4,TRBJ2-7,15,CASSSPRISSYEQYF
TRBV6-5,TRBJ1-2,15,CASSADRGLNYGYTF
TRBV5-1,TRBJ2-1,20,CASSLAGGQSSGHTWNEQFF
TRBV5-6,TRBJ1-1,13,CASSLIGGGEAFF
TRBV5-6,TRBJ1-2,15,CASSSLRQGNYGYTF
TRBV6-1,TRBJ1-3,17,CASSEGQGGYSGNTIYF
TRBV2,TRBJ2-7,14,CASKVWDRVDVQYF
TRBV5-5,TRBJ1-5,15,CASSRDRGPNQPQHF
TRBV6-5,TRBJ1-3,15,CASSPPGQGGNTIYF
TRBV28,TRBJ1-1,18,CASSPMGQGFIRNTEAFF
TRBV6-5,TRBJ1-2,14,CASSYGQGDYGYTF
TRBV5-1,TRBJ2-3,15,CASSLTGSFADTQYF
TRBV30,TRBJ1-3,13,CAFDRFSGNTIYF
TRBV6-6,TRBJ1-2,13,CASITYRAGGYTF
TRBV2,TRBJ1-1,14,CASRGTGGNTEAFF
TRBV5-6,TRBJ2-7,15,CASSPLGTGSDEQYF
TRBV9,TRBJ1-4,14,CASSVASPPRELFF
TRBV28,TRBJ1-5,14,CASSSGTGNQPQHF
TRBV13,TRBJ1-4,15,CASSLRSGGGEKLFF
TRBV7-8,TRBJ1-2,13,CASSSGDRDGYTF
TRBV6-5,TRBJ1-2,11,CASTGQGAYTF
TRBV6-5,TRBJ1-2,14,CASSYSGRAYGYTF
TRBV4-1,TRBJ2-1,16,CASSHPGTGGFNEQFF
TRBV5-4,TRBJ1-1,15,CASSLDGGLNTEAFF
TRBV5-1,TRBJ2-5,14,CASSRDWGQETQYF
TRBV10-3,TRBJ2-1,15,CAISESLAGGNEQFF